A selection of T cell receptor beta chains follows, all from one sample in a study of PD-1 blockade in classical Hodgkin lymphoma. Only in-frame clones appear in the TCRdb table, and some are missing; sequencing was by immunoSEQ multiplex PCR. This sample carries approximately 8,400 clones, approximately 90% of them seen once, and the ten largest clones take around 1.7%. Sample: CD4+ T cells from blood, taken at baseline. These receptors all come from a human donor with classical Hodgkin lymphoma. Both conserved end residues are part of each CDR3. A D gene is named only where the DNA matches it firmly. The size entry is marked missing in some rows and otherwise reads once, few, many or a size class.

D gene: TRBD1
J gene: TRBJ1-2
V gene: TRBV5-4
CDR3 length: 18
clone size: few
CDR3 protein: CASSPLGQGAIANYGYTF
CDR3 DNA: TGTGCCAGCAGCCCGCTAGGGCAGGGGGCCATAGCTAACTATGGCTACACCTTC

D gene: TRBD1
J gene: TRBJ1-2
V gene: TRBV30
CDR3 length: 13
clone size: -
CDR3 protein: CAWRGQGADGYTF
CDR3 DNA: TGTGCCTGGAGGGGACAGGGGGCGGATGGCTACACCTTC

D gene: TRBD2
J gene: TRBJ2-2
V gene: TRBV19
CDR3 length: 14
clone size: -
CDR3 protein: CASWGLVHTGELFF
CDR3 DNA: TGTGCCAGTTGGGGACTAGTACACACCGGGGAGCTGTTTTTT

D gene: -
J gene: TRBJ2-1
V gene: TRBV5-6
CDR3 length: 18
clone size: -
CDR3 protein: CASSLFSSEAVGDNEQFF
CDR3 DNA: TGTGCCAGCAGCTTATTCTCGAGTGAGGCTGTTGGGGACAATGAGCAGTTCTTC

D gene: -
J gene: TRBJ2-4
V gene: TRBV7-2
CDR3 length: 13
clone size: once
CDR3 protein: CASSSLDSNIQYF
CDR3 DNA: TGTGCCAGCAGCTCCCTGGACAGCAACATTCAGTACTTC

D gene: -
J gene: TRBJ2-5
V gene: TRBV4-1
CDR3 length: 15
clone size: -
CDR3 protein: CASSQVNLGEETQYF
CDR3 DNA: TGCGCCAGCAGCCAAGTTAATTTAGGGGAAGAGACCCAGTACTTC

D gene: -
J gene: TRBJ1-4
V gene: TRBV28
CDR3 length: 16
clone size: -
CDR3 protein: CASSSSQGGVSEKLFF
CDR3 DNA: TGTGCCAGCAGTTCGTCCCAGGGAGGGGTCAGTGAAAAACTGTTTTTT

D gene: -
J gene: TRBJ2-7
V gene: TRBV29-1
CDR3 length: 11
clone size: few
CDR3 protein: CSVELGYEQYF
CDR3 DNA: TGCAGCGTTGAGCTGGGGTACGAGCAGTACTTC

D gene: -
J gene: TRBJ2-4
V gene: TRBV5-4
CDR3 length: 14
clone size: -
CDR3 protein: CASSLSQGGDIQYF
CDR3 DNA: TGTGCCAGCAGCTTGTCGCAGGGCGGGGACATTCAGTACTTC

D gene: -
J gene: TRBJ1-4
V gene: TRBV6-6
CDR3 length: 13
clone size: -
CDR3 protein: CASSYGPFEKLFF
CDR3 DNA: TGTGCCAGCAGTTACGGGCCCTTTGAAAAACTGTTTTTT

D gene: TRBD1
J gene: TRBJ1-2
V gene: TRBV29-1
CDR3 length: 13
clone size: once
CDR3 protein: CSVWDSGDYGYTF
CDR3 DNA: TGCAGCGTTTGGGACAGCGGTGACTATGGCTACACCTTC

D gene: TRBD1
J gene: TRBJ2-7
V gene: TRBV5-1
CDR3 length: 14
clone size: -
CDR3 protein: CASSSGTGSYEQYF
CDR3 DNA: TGCGCCAGCAGCTCCGGGACAGGTTCCTACGAGCAGTACTTC

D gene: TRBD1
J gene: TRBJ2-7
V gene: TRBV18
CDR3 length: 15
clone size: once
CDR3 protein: CASSPGQGQRGEQYF
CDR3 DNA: TGTGCCAGCTCCCCAGGACAGGGGCAGCGGGGCGAGCAGTACTTC

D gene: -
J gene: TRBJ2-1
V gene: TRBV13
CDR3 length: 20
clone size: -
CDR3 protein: CASSLKTGIFLARSYNEQFF
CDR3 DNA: TGTGCCAGCAGCTTGAAAACAGGGATTTTCTTAGCGAGGTCCTACAATGAGCAGTTCTTC

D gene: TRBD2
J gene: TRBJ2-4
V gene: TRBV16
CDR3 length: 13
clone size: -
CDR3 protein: CASRGGRGNIQYF
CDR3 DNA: TGTGCCAGCAGAGGAGGGAGGGGAAACATTCAGTACTTC

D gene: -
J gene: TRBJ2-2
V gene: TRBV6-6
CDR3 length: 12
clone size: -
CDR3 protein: CATWPNTGELFF
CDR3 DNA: TGTGCCACCTGGCCGAACACCGGGGAGCTGTTTTTT

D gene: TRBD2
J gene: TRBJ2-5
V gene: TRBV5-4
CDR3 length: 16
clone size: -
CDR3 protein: CASSLGPSGGEETQYF
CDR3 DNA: TGTGCCAGCAGCTTGGGTCCTAGCGGGGGAGAGGAGACCCAGTACTTC

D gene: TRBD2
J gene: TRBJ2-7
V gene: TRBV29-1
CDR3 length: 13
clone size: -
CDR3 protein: CSVVPAGVYEQYF
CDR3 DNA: TGCAGCGTTGTCCCAGCGGGAGTCTACGAGCAGTACTTC

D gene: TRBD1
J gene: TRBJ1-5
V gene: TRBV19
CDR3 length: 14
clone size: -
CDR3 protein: CASRGTGENQPQHF
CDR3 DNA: TGTGCCAGTAGGGGGACAGGGGAAAATCAGCCCCAGCATTTT

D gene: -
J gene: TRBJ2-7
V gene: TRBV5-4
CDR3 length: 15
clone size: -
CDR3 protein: CASSSGTPMAYEQYF
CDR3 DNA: TGTGCCAGCAGCAGTGGGACACCAATGGCCTACGAGCAGTACTTC

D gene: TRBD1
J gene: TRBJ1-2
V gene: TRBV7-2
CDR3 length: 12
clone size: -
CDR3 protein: CASSIQGYGYTF
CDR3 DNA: TGTGCCAGCAGCATACAGGGGTATGGCTACACCTTC

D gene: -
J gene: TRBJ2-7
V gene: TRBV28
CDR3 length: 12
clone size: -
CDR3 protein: CASRSIVYEQYF
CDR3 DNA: TGTGCCAGCAGGTCCATAGTCTACGAGCAGTACTTC

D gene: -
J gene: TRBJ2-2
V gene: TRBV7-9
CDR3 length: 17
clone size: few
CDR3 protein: CASSSDIGQSNTGELFF
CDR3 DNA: TGTGCCAGCAGCTCCGATATAGGACAGTCGAACACCGGGGAGCTGTTTTTT

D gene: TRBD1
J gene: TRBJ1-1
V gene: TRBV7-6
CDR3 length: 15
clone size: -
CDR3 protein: CASSLGPGGSTEAFF
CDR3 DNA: TGTGCCAGCAGCTTAGGTCCAGGGGGAAGCACTGAAGCTTTCTTT

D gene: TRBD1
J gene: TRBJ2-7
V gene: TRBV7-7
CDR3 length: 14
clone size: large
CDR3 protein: CASSLGGGGYEQYF
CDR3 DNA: TGTGCCAGCAGCTTAGGAGGGGGCGGTTACGAGCAGTACTTC

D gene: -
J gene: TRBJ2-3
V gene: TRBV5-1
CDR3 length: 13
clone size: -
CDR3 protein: CASSLKLTDTQYF
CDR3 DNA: TGCGCCAGCAGCTTGAAATTGACAGATACGCAGTATTTT

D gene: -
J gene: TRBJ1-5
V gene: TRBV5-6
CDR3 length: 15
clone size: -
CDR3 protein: CASRIYGRGNQPQHF
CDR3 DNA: TGTGCCAGCAGGATATACGGCAGGGGCAATCAGCCCCAGCATTTT

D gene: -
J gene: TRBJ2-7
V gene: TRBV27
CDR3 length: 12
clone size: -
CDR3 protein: CASSVQGYEQYF
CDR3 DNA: TGTGCCAGCAGTGTACAGGGATACGAGCAGTACTTC

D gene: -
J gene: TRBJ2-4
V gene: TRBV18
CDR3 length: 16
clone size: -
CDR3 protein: CASSPPVRTDQLIQYF
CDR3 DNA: TGTGCCAGCTCACCCCCGGTCCGTACGGATCAGCTCATTCAGTACTTC

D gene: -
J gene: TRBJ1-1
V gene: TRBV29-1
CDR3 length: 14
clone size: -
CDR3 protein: CSVDSGRGNTEAFF
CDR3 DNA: TGCAGCGTTGACAGCGGCAGGGGCAACACTGAAGCTTTCTTT

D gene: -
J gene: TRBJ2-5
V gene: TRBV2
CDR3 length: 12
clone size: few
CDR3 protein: CASSGPGETQYF
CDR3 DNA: TGTGCCAGCAGTGGGCCCGGGGAGACCCAGTACTTC

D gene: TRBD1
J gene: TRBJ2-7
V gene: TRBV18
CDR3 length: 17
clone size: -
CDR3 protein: CASSPLGQGAVTYEQYF
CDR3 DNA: TGTGCCAGCTCACCTCTAGGACAGGGGGCAGTTACTTACGAGCAGTACTTC

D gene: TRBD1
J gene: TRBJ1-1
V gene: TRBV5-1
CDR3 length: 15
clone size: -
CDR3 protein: CASSPQGVTNTEAFF
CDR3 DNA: TGCGCCAGCAGCCCCCAGGGGGTTACGAACACTGAAGCTTTCTTT

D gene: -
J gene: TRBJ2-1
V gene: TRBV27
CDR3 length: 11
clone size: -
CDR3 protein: CASSWGHEQFF
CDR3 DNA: TGTGCCAGCAGTTGGGGACATGAGCAGTTCTTC

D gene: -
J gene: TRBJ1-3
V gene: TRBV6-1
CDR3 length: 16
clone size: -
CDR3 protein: CASSDWWHKNGNTIYF
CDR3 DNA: TGTGCCAGCAGTGATTGGTGGCACAAGAATGGAAACACCATATATTTT

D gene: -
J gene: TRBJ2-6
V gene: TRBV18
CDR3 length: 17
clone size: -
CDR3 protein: CASSPVRQATGANVLTF
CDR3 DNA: TGTGCCAGCTCACCTGTAAGACAAGCGACTGGGGCCAACGTCCTGACTTTC

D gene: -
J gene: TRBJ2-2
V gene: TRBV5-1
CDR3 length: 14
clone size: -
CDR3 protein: CASSLERVTGELFF
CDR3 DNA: TGCGCCAGCAGCTTGGAGCGAGTGACCGGGGAGCTGTTTTTT

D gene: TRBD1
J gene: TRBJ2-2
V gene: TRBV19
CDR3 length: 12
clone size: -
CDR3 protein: CASSTTGGSLFF
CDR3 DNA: TGTGCCAGTAGTACGACAGGGGGCTCGCTGTTTTTT

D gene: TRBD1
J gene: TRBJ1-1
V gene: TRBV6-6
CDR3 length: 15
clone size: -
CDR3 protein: CASRDRATMNTEAFF
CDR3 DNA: TGTGCCAGCAGGGACAGGGCAACTATGAACACTGAAGCTTTCTTT

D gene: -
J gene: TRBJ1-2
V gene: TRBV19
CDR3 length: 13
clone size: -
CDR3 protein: CASSTRSFGGYTF
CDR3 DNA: TGTGCCAGTAGTACCAGGAGTTTCGGTGGCTACACCTTC

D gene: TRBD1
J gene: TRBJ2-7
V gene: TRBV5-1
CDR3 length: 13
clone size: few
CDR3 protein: CASSLEGAQEQYF
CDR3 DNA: TGCGCCAGCAGCTTAGAGGGGGCGCAGGAGCAGTACTTC

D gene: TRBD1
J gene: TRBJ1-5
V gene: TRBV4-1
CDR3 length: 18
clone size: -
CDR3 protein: CASSQRTGEGYSNQPQHF
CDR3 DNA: TGCGCCAGCAGCCAAAGGACAGGTGAAGGATATAGCAATCAGCCCCAGCATTTT

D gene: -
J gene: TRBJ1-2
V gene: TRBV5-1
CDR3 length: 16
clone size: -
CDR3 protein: CASNPRVNPGSAGYTF
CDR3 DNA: TGCGCCAGCAATCCAAGAGTAAACCCCGGGTCTGCTGGCTACACCTTC

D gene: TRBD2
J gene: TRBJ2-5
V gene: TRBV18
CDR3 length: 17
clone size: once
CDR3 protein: CASSPPLVGGAGETQYF
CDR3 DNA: TGTGCCAGCTCACCACCGCTAGTCGGGGGGGCCGGGGAGACCCAGTACTTC

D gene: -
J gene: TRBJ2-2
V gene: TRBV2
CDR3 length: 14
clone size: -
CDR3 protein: CASREGTYTGELFF
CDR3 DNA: TGTGCCAGCAGAGAAGGTACCTACACCGGGGAGCTGTTTTTT

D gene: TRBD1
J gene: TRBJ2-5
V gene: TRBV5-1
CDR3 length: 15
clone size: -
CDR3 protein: CASERTGTGKETQYF
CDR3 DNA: TGCGCCAGCGAGAGAACCGGGACAGGGAAAGAGACCCAGTACTTC

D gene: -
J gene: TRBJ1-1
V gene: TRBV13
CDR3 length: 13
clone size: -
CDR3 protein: CASSRRRDTEAFF
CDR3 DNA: TGTGCCAGCAGCCGGAGAAGGGACACTGAAGCTTTCTTT

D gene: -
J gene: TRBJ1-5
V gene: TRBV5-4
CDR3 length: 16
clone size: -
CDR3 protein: CASSWIREASNQPQHF
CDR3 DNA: TGTGCCAGCAGCTGGATAAGGGAAGCTAGCAATCAGCCCCAGCATTTT

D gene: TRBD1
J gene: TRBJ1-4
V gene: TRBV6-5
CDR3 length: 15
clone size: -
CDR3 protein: CASSYSNRGLKKLFF
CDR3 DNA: TGTGCCAGCAGTTACTCGAACAGGGGACTTAAAAAACTGTTTTTT

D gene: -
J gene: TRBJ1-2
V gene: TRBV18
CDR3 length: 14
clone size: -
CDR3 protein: CASSQSDGIYGYTF
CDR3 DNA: TGTGCCAGCTCACAATCGGACGGGATCTATGGCTACACCTTC